Listed below are T cell receptor beta chains from one sample, sequenced in a study of cytomegalovirus exposure and HLA in healthy donors. Generated by immunoSEQ multiplex PCR, the TCRdb table keeps only in-frame clones and is missing some. This sample has 90,000 to 110,000 clones; roughly 76% occur once, and the top ten carry 7.7%. The sequenced sample consisted of PBMCs. The origin of the receptors is a woman between 45 and 65 years old in good health and CMV-seropositive. Each CDR3 is given with its conserved first and last residue. The order of the fields is V gene, CDR3 protein.

TRBV19 | CASSIGGGSGANVLTF
TRBV5-6 | CASSSEGTQYF
TRBV7-3 | CASSLTGASGYDEQFF
TRBV2 | CASSDLAGGEETQYF
TRBV19 | CASSMGSRGYEQYF
TRBV11-2 | CASSLTSGGVTDTQYF
TRBV27 | CASSPGTSGSGEQFF
TRBV5-6 | CASSLLGRGGNQPQHF
TRBV7-9 | CASSNDRGRKGEQYF
TRBV21-1 | CASSKGGTGLLGIRDEQYF
TRBV5-4 | CASSRSGDYGYTF
TRBV5-4 | CASSLGGTLRTGELFF
TRBV10-1 | CASSRQGNYEQYF
TRBV19 | CASSIGGGNTGELFF
TRBV19 | CASSASGQYYEQYF
TRBV27 | CASSLRTGPPFYGYTF
TRBV6-5 | CASSDRVKNSQYF
TRBV5-1 | CASSEDYFTDTQYF
TRBV19 | CASSMDRGTYEQYF
TRBV9 | CASSSRLAGETGELFF
TRBV10-2 | CASSELRPAGVPDTQYF
TRBV6-4 | CASIPIDAALEVTQYF
TRBV7-8 | CASSFRDDYGYTF
TRBV2 | CASRPSLTEAFF
TRBV5-1 | CASSLVSGRAARETQYF
TRBV9 | CASSGGLPYNEQFF
TRBV29-1 | CSVISSGNTIYF
TRBV11-2 | CASSLVTSGGRDTQYF
TRBV7-9 | CASSLGTGSEANEKLFF
TRBV5-4 | CASSLAQGAAEKLFF
TRBV7-2 | CASSLLGGRVAYEQYF
TRBV11-1 | CASSLEGTGLHEQYF
TRBV19 | CATRTGGETQYF
TRBV10-1 | CASRAGLTNSQYF
TRBV5-6 | CASSRDRGRVTGELFF
TRBV5-4 | CASRASYRTDTQYF
TRBV27 | CASRAGQPGQPQHF
TRBV19 | CASSTRTGVFVYTF
TRBV27 | CASSLWGDSGRGDTQYF
TRBV11-2 | CASSLGVAGAYEQYF
TRBV27 | CASSLAGYDNEQFF
TRBV19 | CASSIVRAGELFF
TRBV11-3 | CASSLGLAQEQFF
TRBV12-5 | CASGEGAAAYGYTF
TRBV11-3 | CASSLEGQENTGELFF
TRBV27 | CASSGLGTGLETQYF
TRBV15 | CATSRGVSYEQYF
TRBV12-5 | CASGIAGGLRSGSPLHF
TRBV18 | CASSPIREGNTEAFF
TRBV27 | CASSPGTTANEQFF
TRBV5-4 | CASSYAGTRTYEQYF
TRBV7-2 | CASSFGLASYNEQFF
TRBV11-2 | CASSLGGPPGELFF